This TCR beta chain derives from a study of Graves' ophthalmopathy and Graves' hyperthyroidism. Background on the study: Being free of ophthalmopathy for 18 months of follow-up defined stable hyperthyroidism. Regarding the study as a whole: The majority of expanded thyroid clonotypes above 0.001 frequency also occurred in blood.

Amplification targeted the TCR beta CDR3 regions, with RNA transcripts as the source material. Following a first-round RT-PCR that used HTBI primers, a second-round multiplex PCR was carried out. TCRdb used MiXCR to reprocess the multiplex PCR reads, holding one entry per CDR3 protein. The sample lists 1 million to 1.3 million distinct CDR3 sequences, less than 45% seen once, with roughly 11% in the top ten. Ten or more counts support this clonotype. The antigen remains undetermined. The germline CDR1 and CDR2 sequences are LNHNV and YYDKDF (reference sequence). Trimming cost V 0 bases and J 6 bases, with 20 bases left between them. The CDR3 length is 17 residues.

This sequence originates from an adult man with Graves' hyperthyroidism. The chain recombines TRBV15 with TRBJ1-2; D perhaps matches TRBD1 (6 bases). Input material: peripheral blood or thyroid tissue (not recorded which). CDR3 sequence (DNA): TGTGCCACCAGCAGAGATCCAACAGGGATCGGAAGAAATGGCTACACCTTC. Its translation is CATSRDPTGIGRNGYTF.